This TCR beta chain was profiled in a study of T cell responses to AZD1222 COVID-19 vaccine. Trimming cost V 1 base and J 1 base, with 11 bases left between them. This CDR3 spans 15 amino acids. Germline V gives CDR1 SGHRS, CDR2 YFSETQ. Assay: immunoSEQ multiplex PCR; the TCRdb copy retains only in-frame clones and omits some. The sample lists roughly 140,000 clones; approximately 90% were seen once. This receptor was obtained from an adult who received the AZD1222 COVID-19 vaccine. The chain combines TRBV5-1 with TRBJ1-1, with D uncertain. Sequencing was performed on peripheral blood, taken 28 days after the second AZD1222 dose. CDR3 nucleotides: TGCGCCAGCAGCTTGAACCAGCAAACGAACACTGAAGCTTTCTTT. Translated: CASSLNQQTNTEAFF.